In its sample, the clone carrying this T cell receptor (beta chain) was seen a few times. Every subset's genomic DNA went evenly onto several immunoSEQ plates. In the study's own analysis: Because ImmunoSEQ provided only junction sequences with no quality scores, the filtering differed. Measured with immunoSEQ multiplex PCR; TCRdb has only the in-frame clones, and not every one. V, J and clone size are those of that table, while D and trimming were read from the DNA. The sample has approximately 500,000 clones, approximately 81% seen once. This record comes from a study of shared clonotypes between healthy human individuals. This clonotype was obtained from a woman aged 40 to 50 in good health. Some clones in this sample may be carry-over from other donors' samples. The sample comprised PBMCs.

CDR3 protein: CASSFGGRAEQYF. The CDR3 bases are TGTGCCAGCAGCTTTGGGGGGAGGGCCGAGCAGTACTTC. This chain uses TRBV7-2 with TRBJ2-7; 7 bases match TRBD2. V trimming: 3 bases; J trimming: 6 bases; junction bases outside the gene matches: 5. There are 13 residues in the CDR3. The germline gives CDR1 SGHTA, CDR2 FQGNSA.